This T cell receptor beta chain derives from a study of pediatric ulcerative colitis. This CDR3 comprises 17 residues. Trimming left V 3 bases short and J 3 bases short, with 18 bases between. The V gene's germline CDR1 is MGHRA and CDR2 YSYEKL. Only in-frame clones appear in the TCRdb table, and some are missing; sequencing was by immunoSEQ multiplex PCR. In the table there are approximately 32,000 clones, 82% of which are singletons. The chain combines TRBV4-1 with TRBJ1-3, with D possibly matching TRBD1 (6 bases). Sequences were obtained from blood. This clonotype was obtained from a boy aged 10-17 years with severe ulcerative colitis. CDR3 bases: TGCGCCAGCAGCCAGGATACGGACAGTTTTGGTGGAAACACCATATATTTT. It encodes CASSQDTDSFGGNTIYF.